Below, 22 T cell receptor beta chains from the same sample are listed, as sequenced in a study of T-cell reconstitution after alpha-beta-depleted transplantation in children. Molecular barcoding with unique molecular identifiers was used for the TCRbeta library. TCRdb independently ran MiXCR on the PCR reads; one entry per CDR3 protein. This table has about 900,000 distinct CDR3 sequences, 25% to 30% appearing once. The sequencing used PBMCs, mostly from graft donor cells, collected 360 days after TCRalphabeta/CD19-depleted stem cell transplant. The receptors originated from a boy in the first two years of life who had a stem cell transplant for SCID, so the T cells may come from the graft donor.

J is TRBJ2-2 and V is TRBV10-2; 9 nucleotides agree with TRBD1. This CDR3 spans 15 amino acids. Germline CDR1 WSHSY, CDR2 SAAADI. J lost 0 bases, V lost 6 bases, and 2 bases had no gene match. For the CDR3, the DNA is TGCGCCAGCAGATGGGACAGGGCGAACACCGGGGAGCTGTTTTTT. As protein: CASRWDRANTGELFF.

This clonotype occurred many times. The V gene is TRBV7-9, the J gene TRBJ1-1, with D unresolved. Germline V gene lookup returns CDR1 SEHNR and CDR2 FQNEAQ (reference sequence). The CDR3 contains 13 residues. Trimming left V 6 bases short and J 2 bases short, with 10 bases between. The CDR3 spells CASSWAGNTEAFF. The CDR3 nucleotides are TGTGCCAGCAGTTGGGCGGGAAACACTGAAGCTTTCTTT.

This clonotype has just a few counts. The J gene is TRBJ2-3, the V gene TRBV5-1, with 9 bases matching TRBD2. The CDR3 loop spans 16 amino acids. The J segment lost 2 bases and the V segment lost 2 bases, leaving 6 bases of the junction unmatched. CDR1 is SGHRS, CDR2 YFSETQ, per germline. As DNA, the CDR3 is TGCGCCAGCAGCTTATCCGGGACTAGCTTCACAGATACGCAGTATTTT. This sequence encodes CASSLSGTSFTDTQYF.

The chain couples TRBV12-3 or TRBV12-4 to TRBJ2-1; possibly TRBD2 for D (5 bases). The V end lost 5 bases, the J end lost 8 bases, and 19 bases lay between the germline ends. The CDR3 runs to 15 residues. CDR3 loop: CASSGEIVTIHEQFF. The CDR3 DNA reads TGTGCCAGCAGTGGGGAGATAGTAACAATTCATGAGCAGTTCTTC.

The chain has TRBV29-1 and TRBJ1-2; possible D gene TRBD1, 5 bases. Germline lookup yields CDR1 SQVTM and CDR2 ANQGSEA. This CDR3 region has 12 residues. Trimming shortened V by 4 bases and J by 2 bases, and 8 bases separated the two germline ends. CDR3 in amino acids: CSVVGLNYGYTF. The CDR3 nucleotides are TGCAGCGTTGTGGGGCTGAACTATGGCTACACCTTC.

V usage is TRBV5-1 and J usage is TRBJ2-3; the D gene could be TRBD1 or TRBD2 (5 bases each). Trimming stripped 2 bases from V and 2 bases from J, with 12 bases between. This CDR3 contains 15 residues. The germline gives CDR1 SGHRS, CDR2 YFSETQ. The CDR3 DNA reads as TGCGCCAGCAGCTTCATCCGAGGGGCCACAGATACGCAGTATTTT. As protein: CASSFIRGATDTQYF. Supplemented by reference TRBV5-1 and TRBJ2-3, the full variable domain reads KAGVTQTPRYLIKTRGQQVTLSCSPISGHRSVSWYQQTPGQGLQFLFEYFSETQRNKGNFPGRFSGRQFSNSRSEMNVSTLELGDSALYLCASSFIRGATDTQYFGPGTRLTVL.

The CDR3 protein is CASSLGGPGPNEKLFF. CDR3 nucleotides: TGTGCCAGCAGCTTAGGGGGACCGGGCCCAAATGAAAAACTGTTTTTT. The chain carries TRBV7-2 and TRBJ1-4; weak D call: TRBD1 (5 bases). The CDR3 is 16 residues long. V shed 1 base and J shed 5 bases, with 14 bases lying between them. Germline V gives CDR1 SGHTA, CDR2 FQGNSA.

This clonotype has only a few counts. This chain uses TRBV29-1 with TRBJ2-2; 14 nucleotides align to TRBD2. CDR3 size: 15 residues. CDR1 and CDR2 (germline): SQVTM, ANQGSEA. The trim removed 6 bases at V and 5 bases at J, leaving 5 bases unmatched. The CDR3 protein is CSVGLAGVGTGELFF. For the CDR3, the DNA is TGCAGCGTGGGACTAGCGGGGGTCGGGACCGGGGAGCTGTTTTTT.

The chain combines TRBV2 with TRBJ2-4; D gene uncertain. V lost 7 bases and J 0 bases, leaving 13 bases between the germline ends. The V gene's germline CDR1 is SNHLY and CDR2 FYNNEI. The CDR3 has 15 amino acids. This CDR3 reads CASTTSIVAKNIQYF. DNA of the CDR3: TGTGCCAGCACCACCTCCATCGTAGCCAAAAACATTCAGTACTTC.

The chain recombines TRBV5-6 with TRBJ2-1; 7 bases are shared with TRBD1. J was trimmed by 2 bases and V by 3 bases; bases with no gene match: 8. The germline gives CDR1 SGHDT, CDR2 YYEEEE. This CDR3 is built from 16 residues. Written as DNA, the CDR3 is TGTGCCAGCAGCTCGGGCAGAGACAGGGCCTACAATGAGCAGTTCTTC. Translation gives CASSSGRDRAYNEQFF. The full variable domain, completed using reference TRBV5-6 and TRBJ2-1, is DAGVTQSPTHLIKTRGQQVTLRCSPKSGHDTVSWYQQALGQGPQFIFQYYEEEERQRGNFPDRFSGHQFPNYSSELNVNALLLGDSALYLCASSSGRDRAYNEQFFGPGTRLTVL.

This chain connects TRBV24-1 to TRBJ1-5; D unresolved. Trimming pared 6 bases from V and 1 base from J, leaving 12 bases between. Germline CDR1 is KGHDR and CDR2 is SFDVKD. CDR3 length: 15 amino acids. CDR3 sequence (DNA): TGTGCCACCAGTTCCGACCAGGCGAGCAATCAGCCCCAGCATTTT. Translating gives CATSSDQASNQPQHF.

This clonotype was picked up a small number of times. The V and J genes are TRBV10-2 and TRBJ2-2; D is tentatively TRBD1 or TRBD2 (5 bases each). The CDR3 is 13 amino acids. Germline CDR1 is WSHSY and CDR2 is SAAADI. Trimming shortened V by 8 bases and J by 7 bases, and 14 bases separated the two germline ends. The CDR3 nucleotides read TGCGCCAGCGAGGGACCGAACGTCGGGGAGCTGTTTTTT. It encodes CASEGPNVGELFF.

The rearrangement links TRBV4-2 to TRBJ2-2; tentatively, D is TRBD2 (6 bases). CDR1 LGHNA and CDR2 YNFKEQ come from the germline V gene. V lost 2 bases and J lost 7, with 14 bases in between. This CDR3 has 15 amino acids. CDR3 bases: TGTGCCAGCAGCCAATGGGAGGAGGGAATCGGGGAGCTGTTTTTT. It translates to CASSQWEEGIGELFF.

This clonotype was seen once. The chain combines TRBV7-9 with TRBJ1-1; TRBD1 aligns across 8 bases. CDR3 length: 15 residues. Trimming removed 2 bases from V and 5 bases from J; junction bases left unmatched: 7. Germline V gene data show CDR1 as SEHNR and CDR2 as FQNEAQ (reference sequence). CDR3 DNA: TGTGCCAGCAGCTTAACAGGGGGTAAGGGAACTGAAGCTTTCTTT. Translation: CASSLTGGKGTEAFF.

V and J are TRBV4-3 and TRBJ2-2; possibly TRBD1 for D (7 bases). Germline CDR1 reads LGHNA; CDR2 reads YSLEER. The CDR3 consists of 16 residues. V was cut by 1 base and J by 7 bases, with 16 bases left in between. In nucleotides, the CDR3 is TGCGCCAGCAGCCAAGTAACAGGGGAGGAACACGGGGAGCTGTTTTTT. It codes for CASSQVTGEEHGELFF.

This rearrangement joins TRBV24-1 to TRBJ2-1; the match to TRBD2 covers 14 bases. V was clipped by 5 bases and J by 7 bases; unmatched bases: 9. CDR1 is KGHDR, CDR2 SFDVKD, per germline. The CDR3 has 17 residues. The CDR3 DNA reads TGTGCCACCAGTGGTAGACTAGCGGGGGGGCGGAGGAATGAGCAGTTCTTC. Its translation: CATSGRLAGGRRNEQFF.

The table lists this clonotype with a few counts. The chain recombines TRBV28 with TRBJ1-5; 8 nucleotides agree with TRBD1. The CDR3 length is 16 residues. CDR1 is MDHEN and CDR2 is SYDVKM in the germline V gene. After removal of 2 bases from V and 0 bases from J, the junction contained 3 bases not matched to a gene. The CDR3 bases are TGTGCCAGCAGTTTACGGACAGGGCATAGCAATCAGCCCCAGCATTTT. Its translation: CASSLRTGHSNQPQHF.

The chain couples TRBV27 to TRBJ2-5; no clear D gene. CDR3 length: 13 residues. V gave up 5 bases and J gave up 0 bases, with 7 bases separating them. Germline CDR1 and CDR2: MNHEY and SMNVEV (reference sequence). The CDR3 nucleotides are TGTGCCAGCAGTACAGAGTACCAAGAGACCCAGTACTTC. It codes for CASSTEYQETQYF.

The chain recombines TRBV7-3 with TRBJ1-3; D gene unclear. The CDR3 totals 13 residues. Germline V gene data show CDR1 as SGHTA and CDR2 as FQGTGA. The V end was cut by 2 bases, the J end by 3 bases, with 5 bases between. DNA for the CDR3: TGTGCCAGCAGCTTATTGTTTGGAAACACCATATATTTT. Residues: CASSLLFGNTIYF. Combining the CDR3 with reference TRBV7-3 and TRBJ1-3 gives the whole variable domain GAGVSQTPSNKVTEKGKYVELRCDPISGHTALYWYRQSLGQGPEFLIYFQGTGAADDSGLPNDRFFAVRPEGSVSTLKIQRTERGDSAVYLCASSLLFGNTIYFGEGSWLTVV.

The table lists this clonotype with many counts. The V call is TRBV7-9, the J call TRBJ2-2; the D call may be TRBD1 or TRBD2 (6 bases each). The CDR3 totals 15 residues. CDR1 and CDR2 from the germline V gene are SEHNR and FQNEAQ (reference sequence). V lost 3 bases and J 5 bases, leaving 13 bases between the germline ends. CDR3 DNA sequence: TGTGCCAGCAGCTTGACCGGGGGCGGAACCGGGGAGCTGTTTTTT. Its protein product is CASSLTGGGTGELFF.

This clonotype was observed a few times. V usage is TRBV25-1 and J usage is TRBJ2-1; D gene unclear. V was shortened by 1 base and J by 7 bases, with 2 bases between the two germline ends. The CDR3 contains 11 residues. Germline CDR1 MGHDK, CDR2 SYGVNS. Here the CDR3 DNA reads TGTGCCAGCAGTGAATGGAATGAGCAGTTCTTC. Translation: CASSEWNEQFF.

The V and J genes are TRBV10-3 and TRBJ2-7; a weak D match, TRBD1 (5 bases). This CDR3 is built from 13 residues. The germline V gene encodes CDR1 ENHRY and CDR2 SYGVKD. The V gene lost 10 bases and the J gene lost 4 bases, with 17 bases spanning the gap. CDR3 amino acids: CATEEVGEYEQYF. DNA for the CDR3: TGTGCCACCGAAGAGGTAGGGGAATACGAGCAGTACTTC.